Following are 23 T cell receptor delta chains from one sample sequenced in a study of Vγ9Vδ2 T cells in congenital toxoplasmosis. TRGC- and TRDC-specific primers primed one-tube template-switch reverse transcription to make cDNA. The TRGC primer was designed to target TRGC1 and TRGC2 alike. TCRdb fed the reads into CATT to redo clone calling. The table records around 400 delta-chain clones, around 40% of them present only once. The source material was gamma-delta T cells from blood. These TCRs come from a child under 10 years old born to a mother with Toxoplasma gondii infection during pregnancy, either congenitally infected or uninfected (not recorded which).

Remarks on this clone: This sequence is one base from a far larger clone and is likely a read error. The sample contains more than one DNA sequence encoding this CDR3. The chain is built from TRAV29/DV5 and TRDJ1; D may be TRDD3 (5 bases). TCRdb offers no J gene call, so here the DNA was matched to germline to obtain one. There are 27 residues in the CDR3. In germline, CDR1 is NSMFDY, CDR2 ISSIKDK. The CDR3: CAASASGSKRSGAQTGALVGFTDKLIF. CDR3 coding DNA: TGTGCAGCGAGCGCGAGCGGTTCCAAAAGAAGTGGGGCCCAGACCGGAGCTTTAGTGGGATTCACCGATAAACTCATCTTT.

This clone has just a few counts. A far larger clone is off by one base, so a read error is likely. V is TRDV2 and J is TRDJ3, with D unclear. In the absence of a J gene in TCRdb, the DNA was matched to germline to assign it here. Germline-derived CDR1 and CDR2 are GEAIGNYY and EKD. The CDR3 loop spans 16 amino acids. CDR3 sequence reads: CAWDSISSWDTRQMFF. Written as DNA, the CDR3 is TGTGCCTGGGACAGTATTAGCTCCTGGGACACCCGACAGATGTTTTTC.

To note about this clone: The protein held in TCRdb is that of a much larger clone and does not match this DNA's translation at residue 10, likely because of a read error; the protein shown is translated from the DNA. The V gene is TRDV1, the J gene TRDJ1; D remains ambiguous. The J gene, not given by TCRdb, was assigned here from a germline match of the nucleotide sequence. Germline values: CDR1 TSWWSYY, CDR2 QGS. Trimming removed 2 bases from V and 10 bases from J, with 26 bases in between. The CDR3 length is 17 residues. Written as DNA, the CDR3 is TGTGCTCTTGGGGAATTCTTGGTGACAGGCCCCGCCGTTGGACTCATCTTT. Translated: CALGEFLVTGPAVGLIF.

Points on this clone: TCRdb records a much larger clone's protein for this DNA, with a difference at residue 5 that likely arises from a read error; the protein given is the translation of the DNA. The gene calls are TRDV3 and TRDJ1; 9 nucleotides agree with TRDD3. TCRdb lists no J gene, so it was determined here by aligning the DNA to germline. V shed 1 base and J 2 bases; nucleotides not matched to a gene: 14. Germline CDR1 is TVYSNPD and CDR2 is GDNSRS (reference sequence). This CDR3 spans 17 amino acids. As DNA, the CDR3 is TGTGCCTTTACTTGGGGATACGGGTCACTCCCGACCGATAAACTCATCTTT. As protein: CAFTWGYGSLPTDKLIF. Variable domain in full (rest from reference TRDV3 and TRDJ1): CDKVTQSSPDQTVASGSEVVLLCTYDTVYSNPDLFWYRIRPDYSFQFVFYGDNSRSEGADFTQGRFSVKHILTQKAFHLVISPVRTEDSATYYCAFTWGYGSLPTDKLIFGKGTRVTVEP.

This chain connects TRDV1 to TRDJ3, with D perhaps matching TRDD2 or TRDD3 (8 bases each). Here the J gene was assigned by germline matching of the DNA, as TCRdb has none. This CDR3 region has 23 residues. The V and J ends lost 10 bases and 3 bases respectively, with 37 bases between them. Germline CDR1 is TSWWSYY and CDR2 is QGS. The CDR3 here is CARGAGLPNIWGIVYWDTRQMFF. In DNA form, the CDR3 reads TGTGCTCGTGGTGCCGGCCTTCCTAATATATGGGGGATTGTGTACTGGGACACCCGACAGATGTTTTTC.

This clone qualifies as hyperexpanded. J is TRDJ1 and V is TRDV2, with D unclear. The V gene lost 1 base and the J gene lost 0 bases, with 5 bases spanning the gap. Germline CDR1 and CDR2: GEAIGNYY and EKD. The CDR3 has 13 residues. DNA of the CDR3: TGTGCCTGTGACACGTTTAACACCGATAAACTCATCTTT. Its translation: CACDTFNTDKLIF.

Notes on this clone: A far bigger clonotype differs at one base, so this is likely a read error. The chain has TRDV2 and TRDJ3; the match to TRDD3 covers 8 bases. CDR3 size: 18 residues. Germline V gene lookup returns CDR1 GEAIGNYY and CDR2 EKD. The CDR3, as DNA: TGTGCCTGTGACCTTACTGGGGGCCGCTCCTGGGAAACCCGACAGATGTTTTTC. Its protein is CACDLTGGRSWETRQMFF.

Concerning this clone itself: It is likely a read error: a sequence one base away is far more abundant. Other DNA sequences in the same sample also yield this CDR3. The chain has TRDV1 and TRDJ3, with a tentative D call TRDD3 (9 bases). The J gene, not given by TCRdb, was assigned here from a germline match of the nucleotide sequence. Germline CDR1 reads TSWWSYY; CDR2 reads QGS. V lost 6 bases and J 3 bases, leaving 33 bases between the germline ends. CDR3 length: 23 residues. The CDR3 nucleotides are TGTGCTCTTGGTGCCGGCCTTCCTAATATATGGGGGATAGTATACTGGGACACCCGACAGATGTTTTTC. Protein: CALGAGLPNIWGIVYWDTRQMFF.

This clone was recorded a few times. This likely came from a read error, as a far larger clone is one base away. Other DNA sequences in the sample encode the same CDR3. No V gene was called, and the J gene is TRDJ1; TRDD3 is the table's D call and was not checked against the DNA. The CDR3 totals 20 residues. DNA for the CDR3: TGTGCCGTGGCTGCACTCCCAGATAGACTGGGGGATACGAACACCGATAAACTCATCTTT. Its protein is CAVAALPDRLGDTNTDKLIF.

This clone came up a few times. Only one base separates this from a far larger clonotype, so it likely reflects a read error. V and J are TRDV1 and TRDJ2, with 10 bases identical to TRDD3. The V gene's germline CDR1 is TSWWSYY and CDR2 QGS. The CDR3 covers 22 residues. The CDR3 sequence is CALGESPSIGTGGSAGTTQLFF. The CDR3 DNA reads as TGTGCTCTTGGGGAATCACCTTCCATTGGTACTGGGGGATCCGCAGGGACAACACAACTCTTCTTT.

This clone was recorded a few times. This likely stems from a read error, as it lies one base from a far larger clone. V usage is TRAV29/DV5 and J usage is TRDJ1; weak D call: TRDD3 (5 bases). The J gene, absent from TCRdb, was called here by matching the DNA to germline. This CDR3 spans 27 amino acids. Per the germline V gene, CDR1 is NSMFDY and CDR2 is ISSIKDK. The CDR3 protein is CAGSASGSKRSGAQTGALVGFTDKLIF. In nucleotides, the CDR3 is TGTGCAGGAAGCGCGAGCGGTTCCAAAAGAAGTGGGGCCCAGACCGGAGCTTTAGTGGGATTCACCGATAAACTCATCTTT.

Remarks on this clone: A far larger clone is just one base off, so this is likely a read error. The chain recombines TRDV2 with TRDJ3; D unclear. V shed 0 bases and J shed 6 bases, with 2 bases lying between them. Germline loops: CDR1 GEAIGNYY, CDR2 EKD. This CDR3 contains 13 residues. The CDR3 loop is CACDTLDTRQMFF. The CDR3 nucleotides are TGTGCCTGTGACACCTTGGACACCCGACAGATGTTTTTC.

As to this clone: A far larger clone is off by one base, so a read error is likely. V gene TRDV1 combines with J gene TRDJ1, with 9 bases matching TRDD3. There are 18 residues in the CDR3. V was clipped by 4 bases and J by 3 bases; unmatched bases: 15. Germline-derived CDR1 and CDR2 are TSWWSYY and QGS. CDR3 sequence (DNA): TGTGCTCTTGGGGTCTCTTCCCACTGGGGGACGAATGCCGATAAACTCATCTTT. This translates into CALGVSSHWGTNADKLIF.

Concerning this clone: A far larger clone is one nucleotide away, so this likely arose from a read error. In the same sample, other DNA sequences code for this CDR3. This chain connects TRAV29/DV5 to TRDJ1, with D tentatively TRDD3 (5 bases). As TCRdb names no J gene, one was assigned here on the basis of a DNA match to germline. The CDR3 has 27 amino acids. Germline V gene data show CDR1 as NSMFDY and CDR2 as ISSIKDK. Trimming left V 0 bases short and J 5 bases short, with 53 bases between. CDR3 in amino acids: CAASASGSKRSGAQTGALVGFTDKLIF. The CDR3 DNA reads TGTGCAGCAAGCGCGAGCGGTTCCAAAAGAAGTGGGGCCCAGACCGGAGCTTTAGTGGGATTCACTGATAAACTCATCTTT.

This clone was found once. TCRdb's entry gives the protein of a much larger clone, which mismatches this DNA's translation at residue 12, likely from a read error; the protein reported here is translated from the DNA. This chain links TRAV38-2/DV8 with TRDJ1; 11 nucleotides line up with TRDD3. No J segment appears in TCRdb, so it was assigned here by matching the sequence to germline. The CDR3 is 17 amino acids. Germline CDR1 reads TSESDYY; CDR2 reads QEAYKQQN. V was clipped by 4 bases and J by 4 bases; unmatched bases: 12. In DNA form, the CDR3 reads TGTGCTTATAGGGGGGTACTGGGGGATAAAGACAACGATAAACTCATCTTT. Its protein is CAYRGVLGDKDNDKLIF.

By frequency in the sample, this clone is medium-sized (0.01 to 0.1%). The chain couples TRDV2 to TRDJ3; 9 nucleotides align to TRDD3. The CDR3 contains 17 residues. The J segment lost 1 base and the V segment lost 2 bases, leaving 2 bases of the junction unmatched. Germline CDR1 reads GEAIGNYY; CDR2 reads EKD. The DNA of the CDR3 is TGTGCCTGTGACAGTACTGGGGGATCCTGGGACACCCGACAGATGTTTTTC. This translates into CACDSTGGSWDTRQMFF.

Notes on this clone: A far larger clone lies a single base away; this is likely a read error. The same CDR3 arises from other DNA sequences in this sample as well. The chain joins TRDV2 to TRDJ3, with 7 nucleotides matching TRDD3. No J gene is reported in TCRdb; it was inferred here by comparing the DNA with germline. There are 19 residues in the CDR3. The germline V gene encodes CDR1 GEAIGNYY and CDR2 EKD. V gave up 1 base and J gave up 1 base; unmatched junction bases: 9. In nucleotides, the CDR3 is TGTGCCTGTGACACGCTACTGGGGAACCCATCCTGGGACACCCGACAGATGTTTTTC. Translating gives CACDTLLGNPSWDTRQMFF.

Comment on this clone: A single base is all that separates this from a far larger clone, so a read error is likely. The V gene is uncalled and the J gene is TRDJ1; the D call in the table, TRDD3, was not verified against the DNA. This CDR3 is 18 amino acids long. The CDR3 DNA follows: TGTGCTCTTGGGGACTCTTCCCACTGGGGGACTAATGCCGATAAACTCATCTTT. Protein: CALGDSSHWGTNADKLIF.

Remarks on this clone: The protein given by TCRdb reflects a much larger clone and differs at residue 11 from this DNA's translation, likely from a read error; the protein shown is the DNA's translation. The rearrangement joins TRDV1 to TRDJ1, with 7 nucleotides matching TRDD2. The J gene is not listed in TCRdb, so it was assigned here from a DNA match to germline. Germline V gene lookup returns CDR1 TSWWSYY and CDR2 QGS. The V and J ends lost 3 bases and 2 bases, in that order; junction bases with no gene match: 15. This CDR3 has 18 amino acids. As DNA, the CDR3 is TGTGCTCTTGGGGATTCCTACGGGGACTGGATGGGGACCGATAAACTCATCTTT. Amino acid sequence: CALGDSYGDWMGTDKLIF.

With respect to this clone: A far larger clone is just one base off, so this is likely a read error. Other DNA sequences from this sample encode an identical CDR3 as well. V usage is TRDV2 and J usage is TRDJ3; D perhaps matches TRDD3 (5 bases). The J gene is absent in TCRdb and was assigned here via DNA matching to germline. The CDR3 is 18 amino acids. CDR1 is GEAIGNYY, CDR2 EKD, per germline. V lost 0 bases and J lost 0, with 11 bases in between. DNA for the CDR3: TGTGCCTGTGACACCGCTGGGATGGGCTCCTGGGACACCCGACAGATGTTTTTC. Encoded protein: CACDTAGMGSWDTRQMFF.

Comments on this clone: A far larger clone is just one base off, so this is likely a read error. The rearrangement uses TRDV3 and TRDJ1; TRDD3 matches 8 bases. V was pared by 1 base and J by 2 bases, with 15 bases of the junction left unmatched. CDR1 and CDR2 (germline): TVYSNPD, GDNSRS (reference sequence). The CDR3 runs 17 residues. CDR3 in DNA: TGTGCCTTTACTGTGGGATACGGGTCACTCCCGACCGATAAACTCATCTTT. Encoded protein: CAFTVGYGSLPTDKLIF.

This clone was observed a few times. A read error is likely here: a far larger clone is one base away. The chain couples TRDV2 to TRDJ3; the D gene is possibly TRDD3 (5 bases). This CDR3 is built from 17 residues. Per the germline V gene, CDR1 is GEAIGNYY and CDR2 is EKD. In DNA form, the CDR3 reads TGTGCCTGTGACACAACGGTAAGCTCCTGGGAAACCCGACAGATGTTTTTC. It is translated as CACDTTVSSWETRQMFF.

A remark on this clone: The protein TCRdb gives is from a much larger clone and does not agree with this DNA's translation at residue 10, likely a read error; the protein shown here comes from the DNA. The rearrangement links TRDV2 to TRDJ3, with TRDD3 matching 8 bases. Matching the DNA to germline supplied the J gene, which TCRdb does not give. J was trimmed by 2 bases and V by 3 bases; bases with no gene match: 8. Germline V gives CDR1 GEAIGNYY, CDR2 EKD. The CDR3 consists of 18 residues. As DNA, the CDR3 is TGTGCCTGTGACCTTACTGGGGGCCGCGCCTGGGACACCCGACAGATGTTTTTC. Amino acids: CACDLTGGRAWDTRQMFF.